The 19 T cell receptor beta chains presented below share a single source sample, sequenced in a study of blood T cell repertoires in COVID-19. Libraries were prepared by immunoSEQ multiplex PCR; TCRdb keeps only in-frame clonotypes and omits some of them. This sample has 150,000 to 200,000 clones, with about 88% found just once. What was sequenced was peripheral blood. These receptors all stem from a man aged 55 to 70 with acute or convalescent COVID-19.

This clone occurred once. This rearrangement joins TRBV18 to TRBJ2-7; 12 nucleotides align to TRBD1. The CDR3 consists of 18 residues. CDR1 and CDR2 from the germline V gene are KGHSH and LQKENI. Trimming took 4 bases from V and 3 from J; bases not matched to a gene: 13. CDR3 residues: CASSQPGQGAPFIYEQYF. In DNA, the CDR3 is TGTGCCAGCTCACAGCCGGGACAGGGGGCTCCTTTTATCTACGAGCAGTACTTC. The full variable domain, its missing parts supplied by reference TRBV18 and TRBJ2-7, is NAGVMQNPRHLVRRRGQEARLRCSPMKGHSHVYWYRQLPEEGLKFMVYLQKENIIDESGMPKERFSAEFPKEGPSILRIQQVVRGDSAAYFCASSQPGQGAPFIYEQYFGPGTRLTVT.

Ten or more counts support this clone. This chain uses TRBV6-5 with TRBJ2-2; 10 bases are a match to TRBD2. This CDR3 has 15 amino acids. Germline loops: CDR1 MNHEY, CDR2 SVGAGI. V lost 4 bases, J lost 4 bases, and 3 bases stayed unmatched. DNA of the CDR3: TGTGCCAGCAGTTTACTAGCGGGGACCACCGGGGAGCTGTTTTTT. Translated, it gives CASSLLAGTTGELFF.

The chain has TRBV9 and TRBJ1-4; D might be TRBD1 (5 bases). This CDR3 has 14 amino acids. The V end lost 0 bases, the J end lost 5 bases, and 8 bases lay between the germline ends. Looked up from germline, CDR1 is SGDLS and CDR2 is YYNGEE. The CDR3 here is CASSVAGENEKLFF. The CDR3 DNA reads as TGTGCCAGCAGCGTAGCGGGGGAGAATGAAAAACTGTTTTTT.

Only a few counts were recorded for this clone. The chain carries TRBV2 and TRBJ2-7; TRBD1 is a possible D gene (7 bases). Germline assignment: CDR1 SNHLY and CDR2 FYNNEI. V was trimmed by 2 bases and J by 6 bases, leaving 14 bases between them. The CDR3 contains 14 residues. The CDR3 nucleotides are TGTGCCAGCAGTGAAAATAGGCAGGGGGGCGAGCAGTACGTC. This sequence encodes CASSENRQGGEQYV.

As for this clone: The sample has other DNA sequences that encode this CDR3 too. The chain carries TRBV19 and TRBJ1-6; a possible D gene is TRBD1 (5 bases). From germline, CDR1 is LNHDA and CDR2 SQIVND (reference sequence). Trimming removed 5 bases at V and 6 bases at J, with 11 bases between. This CDR3 is built from 14 residues. The CDR3 DNA sequence: TGTGCCAGTAGTTCGCCGGGACTTAATTCACCCCTCCACTTT. This translates into CASSSPGLNSPLHF. The entire variable domain, with the rest obtained from reference TRBV19 and TRBJ1-6, is as follows: DGGITQSPKYLFRKEGQNVTLSCEQNLNHDAMYWYRQDPGQGLRLIYYSQIVNDFQKGDIAEGYSVSREKKESFPLTVTSAQKNPTAFYLCASSSPGLNSPLHFGNGTRLTVT.

The chain uses TRBV2 and TRBJ1-2; 9 bases match TRBD1. The CDR3 covers 15 residues. The V and J ends lost 1 base and 2 bases, in that order; junction bases with no gene match: 2. CDR1 and CDR2 from the germline V gene are SNHLY and FYNNEI. The CDR3 region has the DNA TGTGCCAGCAGTGAAGTTGACAGGGGGAACTATGGCTACACCTTC. This gives the protein CASSEVDRGNYGYTF.

The chain recombines TRBV6-1 with TRBJ1-5; D unclear. This CDR3 is built from 14 residues. V was clipped by 2 bases and J by 0 bases, with 5 bases between them. The germline V gene encodes CDR1 MNHNS and CDR2 SASEGT. Written as DNA, the CDR3 is TGTGCCAGCAGTGAATGGGCTAGCAATCAGCCCCAGCATTTT. Encoded protein: CASSEWASNQPQHF.

This clone occurred a few times. The chain has TRBV5-5 and TRBJ2-3, with a tentative D call TRBD1 (5 bases). The CDR3 length is 13 residues. Trimming stripped 7 bases from V and 5 bases from J, with 14 bases between. From germline, CDR1 is SGHKS and CDR2 YYEKEE (reference sequence). In DNA form, the CDR3 reads TGTGCCAGCCGACAGCCCCCGGAAGATACGCAGTATTTT. It specifies CASRQPPEDTQYF.

The chain recombines TRBV30 with TRBJ1-2; 9 bases fit TRBD1. V shed 3 bases and J 7 bases; nucleotides not matched to a gene: 6. The CDR3 runs to 13 residues. CDR1 is GTSNPN and CDR2 is SVGIG in the germline V gene (reference sequence). CDR3 sequence reads: CAWRGQGLAGYTF. Here the CDR3 DNA reads TGTGCCTGGAGAGGACAGGGGTTGGCTGGCTACACCTTC.

The chain combines TRBV6-1 with TRBJ2-1; 9 nucleotides agree with TRBD1. The CDR3 has 15 residues. Trimming cost V 3 bases and J 8 bases; bases outside gene matches: 8. Per the germline V gene, CDR1 is MNHNS and CDR2 is SASEGT. CDR3 nucleotides: TGTGCCAGCAGTGACGCGGACAGGGGCATCGATGAGCAGTTCTTC. This codes for CASSDADRGIDEQFF.

The genes are TRBV10-1 and TRBJ2-5; no clear D. V gave up 0 bases and J gave up 5 bases, with 7 bases separating them. CDR1 and CDR2 (germline): WNHNN, SYGVQD (reference sequence). This CDR3 spans 13 amino acids. The CDR3 DNA sequence: TGCGCCAGCAGTGAGTCCCCTGTGGAGACCCAGTACTTC. Its translation is CASSESPVETQYF.

The rearrangement links TRBV6-2 or TRBV6-3 to TRBJ2-3, with D possibly TRBD1 on 5 matching bases. V lost 4 bases, J lost 4 bases, and 15 bases lay in between. Germline CDR1 reads MNHEY; CDR2 reads SVGEGT. The CDR3 is 15 residues long. In DNA form, the CDR3 reads TGTGCCAGCAGTTCAGACAGACGCGTCTCAGATACGCAGTATTTT. The encoded protein is CASSSDRRVSDTQYF.

The rearrangement uses TRBV9 and TRBJ1-1, with TRBD1 matching 7 bases. With 0 bases clipped from V and 1 base from J, the junction kept 6 bases outside the gene matches. The CDR3 is made up of 16 amino acids. Germline V gene data show CDR1 as SGDLS and CDR2 as YYNGEE. CDR3 nucleotides: TGTGCCAGCAGCGTAGGGGTCAGGGGGGCGAACACTGAAGCTTTCTTT. This sequence encodes CASSVGVRGANTEAFF.

The rearrangement links TRBV29-1 to TRBJ1-2; TRBD1 matches at 7 bases. CDR3 length: 14 amino acids. V shed 0 bases, J shed 9 bases, and the junction held 10 bases outside the gene matches. Germline V CDR1 and CDR2: SQVTM, ANQGSEA. CDR3 region: CSVEEPPDRSRYTF. The CDR3 coding sequence is TGCAGCGTTGAAGAACCGCCGGACAGGTCGCGCTACACCTTC.

The chain employs TRBV7-9 and TRBJ1-2, with TRBD1 matching over 10 bases. This CDR3 has 16 amino acids. CDR1 and CDR2 (germline): SEHNR, FQNEAQ (reference sequence). The V and J ends lost 1 base and 4 bases, in that order; junction bases with no gene match: 6. The CDR3 region has the DNA TGTGCCAGCAGCTTAGTCGGGACAGGGGAAGGCTATGGCTACACCTTC. It is translated as CASSLVGTGEGYGYTF.

V usage is TRBV21-1 and J usage is TRBJ2-7; TRBD1 is the table's D call, not checked against the DNA. TRBV21-1 is a documented pseudogene. The CDR3 covers 14 residues. The CDR3 loop reads CASSQDRALYEQYV. In DNA form, the CDR3 reads TGTGCCAGCAGCCAGGACAGGGCGCTCTACGAGCAGTACGTC.

The V call is TRBV19, the J call TRBJ2-1, with TRBD2 matching 14 bases. The CDR3 sequence is 16 residues long. From germline, CDR1 is LNHDA and CDR2 SQIVND (reference sequence). Germline trimming cut 4 bases from V and 9 bases from J; bases unmatched to any gene: 8. The CDR3 coding sequence is TGTGCCAGTAGTACCCTGGGACTAGCGGGAGCGACTGAGCAGTTCTTC. Its protein is CASSTLGLAGATEQFF.

This sequence joins TRBV19 and TRBJ2-3, with 13 bases identical to TRBD2. From germline, CDR1 is LNHDA and CDR2 SQIVND (reference sequence). This CDR3 spans 16 amino acids. Unmatched junction bases numbered 2, after V lost 5 bases and J lost 0 bases. The CDR3 reads CASSRTSGGSTDTQYF. CDR3 DNA: TGTGCCAGTAGTCGGACTAGCGGGGGTAGCACAGATACGCAGTATTTT.

V gene TRBV5-1 combines with J gene TRBJ2-1, with TRBD2 as a possible D gene (7 bases). V lost 4 bases and J lost 5, with 19 bases in between. The CDR3 runs 16 residues. Looked up from germline, CDR1 is SGHRS and CDR2 is YFSETQ. Here the CDR3 reads CASSPGTAGANNEQFF. CDR3 in DNA: TGCGCCAGCAGCCCGGGCACGGCGGGGGCTAACAATGAGCAGTTCTTC.